The clone carrying this T cell receptor (beta chain) was seen once. The data were taken from a study of T cells in tuberculosis. TCRdb's table, derived via immunoSEQ multiplex PCR, lists solely in-frame clones and lacks some. Of 30,000 to 35,000 clones listed, nearly 90% are singletons. Stated time point: new active TB diagnosis, blood taken before or within 7 days of starting treatment. This CDR3 has 17 residues. Losses at the gene ends were 6 bases for V and 3 bases for J; bases not matched to a gene: 12. The germline V gene encodes CDR1 SEHNR and CDR2 FQNEAQ (reference sequence). The rearrangement uses TRBV7-9 and TRBJ2-7, with 12 positions matching TRBD1. The specimen was PBMCs, collected at tuberculosis diagnosis. The TCR originated in an adult with tuberculosis. CDR3 sequence reads: CASSTTMGTGGFYEQYF. For the CDR3, the DNA is TGTGCCAGCAGTACTACCATGGGGACAGGGGGCTTCTACGAGCAGTACTTC.